This section outlines one T cell receptor (beta chain) sequence together with its context. Its antigen is currently unknown. CDR1 is LNHDA and CDR2 is SQIVND in the germline V gene (reference sequence). This CDR3 spans 12 amino acids. V was clipped by 6 bases and J by 0 bases, with 5 bases between them. The protocol was immunoSEQ multiplex PCR, while the TCRdb copy is restricted to in-frame clones and leaves out a portion. The data show 180,000 or so clones, just over 90% seen once. The data belong to a study of T cell responses to AZD1222 COVID-19 vaccine. Points from the study as a whole: Targeting of unmutated variant regions was reportedly seen in nearly half of spike-specific TCRs. Mapped onto spike, vaccine-associated CD4 TCRs spanned it and were dominant at 160-218 and 743-854. Among the donors, most were white British and more were female, and clonal diversity was possibly underestimated.

The chain is built from TRBV19 and TRBJ1-2; D unclear. The sequence was collected from an adult who received the AZD1222 COVID-19 vaccine. The source material was peripheral blood, sampled 28 days after the second AZD1222 dose. The CDR3 DNA reads as TGTGCCAGTAGGTCCTCTAACTATGGCTACACCTTC. This sequence encodes CASRSSNYGYTF.